These T cell receptor beta chains were read from a single sample in a study of blood T cell repertoires in COVID-19. The repertoire was sequenced with immunoSEQ multiplex PCR; TCRdb's copy has only in-frame clones and lacks some. This sample has about 190,000 clones, with about 83% found just once. What was sequenced was peripheral blood. The receptors originated from a woman in her 70s with active or convalescent COVID-19. Both conserved end residues are part of each CDR3. Each record gives: CDR3 protein, V gene, J gene.

cdr3_aa: CATEDSLTYEQYF; v_call: TRBV6-5; j_call: TRBJ2-7
cdr3_aa: CASRDLDRAIRSEKLFF; v_call: TRBV2; j_call: TRBJ1-4
cdr3_aa: CASSLGQGTRYEQYF; v_call: TRBV7-9; j_call: TRBJ2-7
cdr3_aa: CASSAFLTGADTQYF; v_call: TRBV6-4; j_call: TRBJ2-3
cdr3_aa: CASSSTSGRHYEQYF; v_call: TRBV27; j_call: TRBJ2-7
cdr3_aa: CASSLPAGVGTDTQYF; v_call: TRBV27; j_call: TRBJ2-3
cdr3_aa: CASSYGLAEETQYF; v_call: TRBV5-1; j_call: TRBJ2-5
cdr3_aa: CASSQLTSGRLSSYNEQFF; v_call: TRBV3-1/TRBV3-2; j_call: TRBJ2-1
cdr3_aa: CASSTDYGSRAFF; v_call: TRBV18; j_call: TRBJ1-1
cdr3_aa: CASSPPRERGPTEAFF; v_call: TRBV9; j_call: TRBJ1-1
cdr3_aa: CASSFGLASYEQYF; v_call: TRBV5-6; j_call: TRBJ2-7
cdr3_aa: CASSFGLGSNEQFF; v_call: TRBV28; j_call: TRBJ2-1
cdr3_aa: CASSFGSSADTQYF; v_call: TRBV5-1; j_call: TRBJ2-3
cdr3_aa: CASRSAGRTPSRYNEQFF; v_call: TRBV28; j_call: TRBJ2-1
cdr3_aa: CASSQVRGALMNTEAFF; v_call: TRBV3-1/TRBV3-2; j_call: TRBJ1-1
cdr3_aa: CASTSFPSYEQYF; v_call: TRBV28; j_call: TRBJ2-7
cdr3_aa: CASSEDAGMVGYTF; v_call: TRBV6-1; j_call: TRBJ1-2
cdr3_aa: CASRGAGGTNYGYTF; v_call: TRBV6-6; j_call: TRBJ1-2
cdr3_aa: CASSDWGQNYGYTF; v_call: TRBV10-2; j_call: TRBJ1-2
cdr3_aa: CASSSPGTGNEKLFF; v_call: TRBV28; j_call: TRBJ1-4
cdr3_aa: CASSLVGGSNYGYTF; v_call: TRBV7-6; j_call: TRBJ1-2
cdr3_aa: CASSFGTDSYEQYF; v_call: TRBV5-1; j_call: TRBJ2-7
cdr3_aa: CASSHEGRDRGTGELFF; v_call: TRBV6-6; j_call: TRBJ2-2
cdr3_aa: CASSPGLAGTAGELFF; v_call: TRBV11-3; j_call: TRBJ2-2
cdr3_aa: CASSESPSGSDTQYF; v_call: TRBV2; j_call: TRBJ2-3
cdr3_aa: CASSLQINYGYTF; v_call: TRBV5-1; j_call: TRBJ1-2
cdr3_aa: CASSEFVYGYNEQFF; v_call: TRBV2; j_call: TRBJ2-1
cdr3_aa: CASSRRGGGNTIYF; v_call: TRBV3-1/TRBV3-2; j_call: TRBJ1-3
cdr3_aa: CASSEIREINEQFF; v_call: TRBV10-2; j_call: TRBJ2-1
cdr3_aa: CASSYKQGVRTEAFF; v_call: TRBV6-5; j_call: TRBJ1-1
cdr3_aa: CASSQVLAGSNEQFF; v_call: TRBV4-2; j_call: TRBJ2-1
cdr3_aa: CASSLEAVSSYNEQFF; v_call: TRBV7-9; j_call: TRBJ2-1
cdr3_aa: CASSLGGYGTDTQYF; v_call: TRBV11-2; j_call: TRBJ2-3
cdr3_aa: CASSYLHEQFF; v_call: TRBV11-2; j_call: TRBJ2-1
cdr3_aa: CAWSGTGAEKLFF; v_call: TRBV30; j_call: TRBJ1-4
cdr3_aa: CASSSRQGSEQYF; v_call: TRBV12-3/TRBV12-4; j_call: TRBJ2-7
cdr3_aa: CASSPPGYSYGYTF; v_call: TRBV7-9; j_call: TRBJ1-2
cdr3_aa: CSARDTDTQYF; v_call: TRBV20-1; j_call: TRBJ2-3